The 23 T cell receptor beta chains below all came from one sample that was sequenced in a study of T cells in Graves' hyperthyroidism and ophthalmopathy. TCR beta CDR3 sequences were amplified from RNA transcripts. During a first-round RT-PCR of the TCR CDR3, the HTBI primer set was used. TCRdb reprocessed the multiplex PCR reads via MiXCR and lists one record per CDR3 protein. The sample has 220,000 or so distinct CDR3 sequences; roughly 17% are singletons. Material for sequencing was blood. These receptors originate from a woman between 18 and 29 years old with Graves' ophthalmopathy.

This clonotype was seen a few times. The missing conserved phenylalanine or tryptophan at the end of this CDR3 makes a read error likely. This chain uses TRBV20-1 with TRBJ2-3, with 12 positions matching TRBD2. Germline V gives CDR1 DFQATT, CDR2 SNEGSKA (reference sequence). The CDR3 runs to 16 residues. V trimming: 3 bases; J trimming: 0 bases; junction bases outside the gene matches: 4. The CDR3 sequence is CSARTGTSGSTDTQYL. CDR3 bases: TGCAGTGCTAGGACCGGGACTAGCGGGAGCACAGATACGCAGTATCTT.

This clonotype appeared many times. V usage is TRBV6-2 or TRBV6-3 and J usage is TRBJ2-3, with 10 nucleotides matching TRBD2. There are 17 residues in the CDR3. V was pared by 0 bases and J by 0 bases, with 3 bases of the junction left unmatched. Germline V CDR1 and CDR2: MNHEY, SVGEGT. CDR3 sequence reads: CASSYSMTSGSTDTQYF. DNA for the CDR3: TGTGCCAGCAGTTACTCCATGACTAGCGGGAGCACAGATACGCAGTATTTT.

This clonotype was counted many times. The V call is TRBV2, the J call TRBJ2-5; D is possibly TRBD2 (5 bases). The V and J ends lost 6 bases and 5 bases respectively, with 19 bases between them. The CDR3 length is 15 residues. Germline V gene lookup returns CDR1 SNHLY and CDR2 FYNNEI. The CDR3 sequence is CASREVTSPGETQYF. In DNA, the CDR3 is TGTGCCAGCAGGGAGGTGACATCCCCGGGGGAGACCCAGTACTTC.

In its sample, this clonotype was seen many times. The chain links TRBV28 to TRBJ1-4; 7 nucleotides align to TRBD1. The CDR3 has 14 residues. From germline, CDR1 is MDHEN and CDR2 SYDVKM. Trimming at V came to 6 bases and at J to 7 bases, leaving 8 bases not matched to a gene. CDR3 sequence: CASSTGWDSEKLFF. The DNA for the CDR3 is TGTGCCAGCAGCACCGGATGGGACAGTGAAAAACTGTTTTTT.

This clonotype has a count of ten or more. The chain carries TRBV5-1 and TRBJ1-4; the D gene is possibly TRBD1 (6 bases). Trimming left V 4 bases short and J 4 bases short, with 11 bases between. Germline V CDR1 and CDR2: SGHRS, YFSETQ. The CDR3 consists of 14 residues. Here the CDR3 reads CASSPQGGNEKLFF. DNA for the CDR3: TGCGCCAGCAGCCCACAGGGTGGTAATGAAAAACTGTTTTTT.

This clonotype was seen many times. The chain employs TRBV4-3 and TRBJ1-5; perhaps TRBD1 as D (5 bases). Trimming shortened V by 0 bases and J by 2 bases, and 8 bases separated the two germline ends. Germline V gives CDR1 LGHNA, CDR2 YSLEER. This CDR3 is 15 amino acids long. DNA for the CDR3: TGCGCCAGCAGCCAAGAAGCCAGGGGCAATCAGCCCCAGCATTTT. This codes for CASSQEARGNQPQHF.

This clonotype showed up many times. The chain is built from TRBV12-3 or TRBV12-4 and TRBJ2-4; TRBD1 or TRBD2 may be the D gene (5 bases each). CDR3 size: 15 residues. V lost 3 bases, J lost 0 bases, and 9 bases lay in between. This CDR3 reads CASSFEGSAKNIQYF. DNA for the CDR3: TGTGCCAGCAGTTTCGAGGGGTCAGCCAAAAACATTCAGTACTTC.

This clonotype was counted many times. This chain connects TRBV20-1 to TRBJ2-1; D not certain. V gave up 0 bases and J gave up 0 bases, with 12 bases separating them. The CDR3 runs to 16 residues. Germline loops: CDR1 DFQATT, CDR2 SNEGSKA (reference sequence). The CDR3 loop reads CSARDLSLDSYNEQFF. The CDR3 nucleotides read TGCAGTGCTAGAGATCTTAGCCTAGACTCCTACAATGAGCAGTTCTTC.

Worth noting for this clonotype: A much bigger clone sits one base away, suggesting this may be a read error. This CDR3 is missing its conserved last phenylalanine or tryptophan, likely due to a read error. CDR3: CASRPPGVGNTEAFS. The CDR3, as DNA: TGTGCCAGTAGGCCCCCGGGGGTAGGGAACACTGAAGCTTTCTCT. V usage is TRBV19 and J usage is TRBJ1-1; perhaps TRBD1 as D (5 bases). V shed 6 bases and J shed 1 base, with 15 bases lying between them. Germline V gives CDR1 LNHDA, CDR2 SQIVND (reference sequence). The CDR3 sequence is 15 residues long.

This clonotype occurred many times. The V call is TRBV29-1, the J call TRBJ1-1, with TRBD1 as a possible D gene (5 bases). Germline CDR1 and CDR2: SQVTM and ANQGSEA. The CDR3 runs to 12 residues. V lost 4 bases to trimming and J lost 0 bases, with 6 bases between them. The chain's CDR3 is CSVAGLNTEAFF. For the CDR3, the DNA is TGCAGCGTTGCAGGGTTGAACACTGAAGCTTTCTTT.

V usage is TRBV28 and J usage is TRBJ1-5; D is possibly TRBD1 (5 bases). This CDR3 has 14 amino acids. Germline CDR1 MDHEN, CDR2 SYDVKM. Trimming stripped 3 bases from V and 4 bases from J, with 10 bases between. The CDR3 is CASSLAGLNQPQHF. The CDR3 DNA reads as TGTGCCAGCAGTTTGGCAGGGCTGAATCAGCCCCAGCATTTT.

As for this clonotype: An end of the junction differs from the germline gene, which may be a read error. This rearrangement joins TRBV30 to TRBJ2-1, with D tentatively TRBD2 (5 bases). The length of the CDR3 is 15 residues. Germline V gene sequence: CDR1 GTSNPN, CDR2 SVGIG (reference sequence). As DNA, the CDR3 is TGTGCCAGGAGTGTGGCGGGTCCTACCTACAATGAACAGTTCTTC. Its translation is CARSVAGPTYNEQFF.

In this sample, this clonotype turned up a few times. This chain links TRBV18 with TRBJ1-2; tentatively, D is TRBD1 (6 bases). V lost 3 bases, J lost 7 bases, and 18 bases lay in between. The germline CDR1 and CDR2 sequences are KGHSH and LQKENI. The CDR3 contains 15 residues. CDR3 sequence: CASSPTLQGSVGYTF. In DNA form, the CDR3 reads TGTGCCAGCTCACCCACTTTACAGGGATCAGTTGGCTACACCTTC.

There are a few counts of this clonotype. The V call is TRBV4-1, the J call TRBJ2-2, with D perhaps TRBD1 (6 bases). Trimming left V 2 bases short and J 7 bases short, with 17 bases between. The CDR3 has 16 residues. Germline V gene lookup returns CDR1 MGHRA and CDR2 YSYEKL. The CDR3 region has the DNA TGCGCCAGCAGCCAACTCACAGGGAAAGGAGGCGGGGAGCTGTTTTTT. This sequence encodes CASSQLTGKGGGELFF.

The V gene is TRBV20-1, the J gene TRBJ2-1, with TRBD2 matching over 12 bases. Trimming took 5 bases from V and 7 from J; bases not matched to a gene: 0. Germline loops: CDR1 DFQATT, CDR2 SNEGSKA (reference sequence). This CDR3 is built from 12 residues. The CDR3 spells CSAGLAGNEQFF. Here the CDR3 DNA reads TGCAGTGCTGGACTAGCGGGAAATGAGCAGTTCTTC.

This clonotype was seen a handful of times. The chain employs TRBV4-2 and TRBJ1-6, with D perhaps TRBD1 (5 bases). The CDR3 has 15 residues. Deletions cut 3 bases from V and 7 bases from J, with 13 bases between. Germline values: CDR1 LGHNA, CDR2 YNFKEQ. The CDR3 DNA reads TGTGCCAGCAGCCAGGTCGGGACTGGGAATTCACCCCTCCACTTT. Its translation: CASSQVGTGNSPLHF.

The V call is TRBV10-3, the J call TRBJ1-2, with D maybe TRBD1 (5 bases). Germline CDR1 reads ENHRY; CDR2 reads SYGVKD. Trimming left V 6 bases short and J 4 bases short, with 9 bases between. The CDR3 has 12 amino acids. CDR3 in DNA: TGTGCCATCAGGGGGGGTTCCTATGGCTACACCTTC. It specifies CAIRGGSYGYTF.

This clonotype was seen many times. V and J are TRBV5-6 and TRBJ1-2; D might be TRBD1 (6 bases). The V gene's germline CDR1 is SGHDT and CDR2 YYEEEE. The CDR3 is made up of 16 amino acids. Trimming left V 4 bases short and J 7 bases short, with 23 bases between. CDR3 residues: CASSARGGQRIFGYTF. Here the CDR3 DNA reads TGTGCCAGCAGCGCACGGGGGGGGCAGAGGATATTTGGCTACACCTTC. Full variable domain (missing parts from reference TRBV5-6 and TRBJ1-2): DAGVTQSPTHLIKTRGQQVTLRCSPKSGHDTVSWYQQALGQGPQFIFQYYEEEERQRGNFPDRFSGHQFPNYSSELNVNALLLGDSALYLCASSARGGQRIFGYTFGSGTRLTVV.

The sample holds many counts of this clonotype. The chain has TRBV7-6 and TRBJ2-7; 9 nucleotides agree with TRBD1. Germline CDR1 and CDR2: SGHVS and FNYEAQ. This CDR3 contains 15 residues. Trimming removed 4 bases from V and 0 bases from J; junction bases left unmatched: 4. The CDR3 spells CASSCRDRDSYEQYF. CDR3 sequence (DNA): TGTGCCAGCAGCTGCCGGGACAGGGACTCCTACGAGCAGTACTTC.

This clonotype was detected many times. The chain recombines TRBV12-3 or TRBV12-4 with TRBJ2-2, with 7 nucleotides matching TRBD1. CDR3 length: 14 amino acids. V lost 4 bases, J lost 4 bases, and 3 bases stayed unmatched. The CDR3 protein is CASSSPGGTGELFF. CDR3 in DNA: TGTGCCAGCAGTTCCCCAGGGGGCACCGGGGAGCTGTTTTTT.

Remarks on this clonotype: A much larger clone lies one base from this, so it may be a read error. V gene TRBV3-1 combines with J gene TRBJ2-7; D gene uncertain. The length of the CDR3 is 13 residues. With 4 bases removed from V and 5 bases from J, the gap between germline ends came to 12 bases. CDR1 and CDR2 (germline): LGHDT, YNNKEL (reference sequence). The chain's CDR3 is CASSPWGPDEQYF. DNA of the CDR3: TGTGCCAGCAGCCCCTGGGGTCCCGACGAGCAGTACTTC.

This chain connects TRBV19 to TRBJ1-2; 9 nucleotides line up with TRBD1. Losses at the gene ends were 3 bases for V and 8 bases for J; bases not matched to a gene: 7. The length of the CDR3 is 14 residues. Germline loops: CDR1 LNHDA, CDR2 SQIVND (reference sequence). CDR3 nucleotides: TGTGCCAGTAGTATCGGACAGGGGACAATAGGCTACACCTTC. Its protein is CASSIGQGTIGYTF.

The chain combines TRBV29-1 with TRBJ2-1, with 13 bases that match TRBD2. V gave up 6 bases and J gave up 1 base; unmatched junction bases: 12. The CDR3 loop spans 18 amino acids. Per the germline V gene, CDR1 is SQVTM and CDR2 is ANQGSEA. CDR3 DNA sequence: TGCAGCGTCTGTTTGATCGGGACTAGCGGGAAGTCCTACAATGAGCAGTTCTTC. This encodes CSVCLIGTSGKSYNEQFF.